The source of this T cell receptor (beta chain) is a study of read filtering for tumor transcriptome and immune sequencing. Whole-study context: About 8 patients were R-ISS I, 16 were R-ISS II, about seven were R-ISS III.

Trimming pared 3 bases from V and 6 bases from J, leaving 11 bases between. CDR3 length: 13 amino acids. Per the germline V gene, CDR1 is SGHTA and CDR2 is FQGNSA. This clonotype appeared a few times. Bone marrow was sampled from every patient at the time of active disease. Molecular barcoded adaptors covering alpha/delta and beta/gamma chains were used on around 370 ng RNA. TCRdb reanalysed the reads using MiXCR and keeps one entry per CDR3 protein. The sample lists under 60,000 distinct CDR3 sequences, about 19% seen once, with roughly 15% in the top ten. The sample comprised a population of CD138-negative cells sorted from bone marrow. This receptor was obtained from a donor aged 40 or over with multiple myeloma. The chain links TRBV7-2 to TRBJ2-5; D call uncertain. The CDR3 DNA follows: TGTGCCAGCAGCTTTACTACGCAAAAGACCCAGTACTTC. Translation gives CASSFTTQKTQYF. The variable domain in full, completed from reference TRBV7-2 and TRBJ2-5, reads GAGVSQSPSNKVTEKGKDVELRCDPISGHTALYWYRQSLGQGLEFLIYFQGNSAPDKSGLPSDRFSAERTGGSVSTLTIQRTQQEDSAVYLCASSFTTQKTQYFGPGTRLLVL.